The 5 T cell receptor beta chains below come from one sample, sequenced in a study of blood T cells in healthy people across ages. Primed by a sample-barcoded 5' primer and a J-beta primer mix, a second PCR proceeded for 7 to 11 cycles. TCRdb independently ran MiXCR on the 5' RACE reads; one entry per CDR3 protein. The sample lists around 2 million distinct CDR3 sequences; about two fifths were seen once. Sequenced input: blood. These receptors were taken from a human donor in good health.

This clonotype occurred many times. This chain joins TRBV10-3 and TRBJ2-5, with 11 bases aligning to TRBD2. Losses at the gene ends were 7 bases for V and 3 bases for J; bases not matched to a gene: 7. This CDR3 contains 15 residues. The germline V gene encodes CDR1 ENHRY and CDR2 SYGVKD. This chain's CDR3 is CAIKQTSGVKETQYF. The CDR3 DNA reads as TGTGCCATCAAGCAGACTAGCGGGGTGAAAGAGACCCAGTACTTC.

There are a few counts of this clonotype. The chain combines TRBV5-4 with TRBJ1-2; 10 bases are shared with TRBD1. The CDR3 is made up of 14 amino acids. The V segment lost 4 bases and the J segment 8 bases; nucleotides outside the gene matches: 8. CDR1 SGHNT and CDR2 YYREEE come from the germline V gene (reference sequence). CDR3 region: CASSQTGGAGGYTF. The CDR3, as DNA: TGTGCCAGCAGCCAGACAGGGGGCGCTGGGGGCTACACCTTC.

The V call is TRBV29-1, the J call TRBJ2-7, with 7 positions matching TRBD1. The V gene end was trimmed by 7 bases and the J gene end by 3 bases; junction bases not matched to a gene: 12. Germline V lookup: CDR1 SQVTM, CDR2 ANQGSEA. The CDR3 has 14 amino acids. CDR3 amino acids: CSAVRTGLNYEQYF. The CDR3 nucleotides read TGCAGCGCGGTAAGGACAGGTCTCAACTACGAGCAGTACTTC.

CDR3 nucleotide sequence: TGTGCCAGCAGTTGGCGGGCACAAGAGACCCAGTACTTC. Protein: CASSWRAQETQYF. The chain recombines TRBV27 with TRBJ2-4; weak D call: TRBD2 (5 bases). The closer fit of TRBJ2-5 to the DNA end suggests the J call may be wrong. The CDR3 is made up of 13 amino acids. Germline V gives CDR1 MNHEY, CDR2 SMNVEV (reference sequence).

A few counts support this clonotype. The gene calls are TRBV7-9 and TRBJ2-3, with D perhaps given as TRBD1 or TRBD2 (5 bases each). Between the trimmed V and J ends, which lost 5 bases and 0 bases, there was a span of 15 bases. CDR1 and CDR2 (germline): SEHNR, FQNEAQ (reference sequence). This CDR3 spans 16 amino acids. The CDR3 sequence: CASSPGSFSSTDTQYF. The CDR3 bases are TGTGCCAGCAGCCCAGGGAGTTTTTCTAGCACAGATACGCAGTATTTT.